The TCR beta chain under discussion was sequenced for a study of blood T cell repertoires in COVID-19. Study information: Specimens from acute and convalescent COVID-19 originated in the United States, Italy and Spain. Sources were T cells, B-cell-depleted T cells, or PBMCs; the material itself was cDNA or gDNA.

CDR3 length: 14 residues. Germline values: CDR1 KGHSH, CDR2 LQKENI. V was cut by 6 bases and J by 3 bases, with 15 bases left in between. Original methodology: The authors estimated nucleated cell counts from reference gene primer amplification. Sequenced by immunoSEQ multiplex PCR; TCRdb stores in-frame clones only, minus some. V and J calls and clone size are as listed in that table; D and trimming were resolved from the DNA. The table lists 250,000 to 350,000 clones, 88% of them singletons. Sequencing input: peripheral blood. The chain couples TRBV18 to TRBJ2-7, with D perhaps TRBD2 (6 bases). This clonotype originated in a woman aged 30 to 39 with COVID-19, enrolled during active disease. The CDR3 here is CASSPSGVGYEQYF. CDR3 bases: TGTGCCAGCTCCCCTTCGGGAGTCGGCTACGAGCAGTACTTC. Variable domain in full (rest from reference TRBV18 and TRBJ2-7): NAGVMQNPRHLVRRRGQEARLRCSPMKGHSHVYWYRQLPEEGLKFMVYLQKENIIDESGMPKERFSAEFPKEGPSILRIQQVVRGDSAAYFCASSPSGVGYEQYFGPGTRLTVT.